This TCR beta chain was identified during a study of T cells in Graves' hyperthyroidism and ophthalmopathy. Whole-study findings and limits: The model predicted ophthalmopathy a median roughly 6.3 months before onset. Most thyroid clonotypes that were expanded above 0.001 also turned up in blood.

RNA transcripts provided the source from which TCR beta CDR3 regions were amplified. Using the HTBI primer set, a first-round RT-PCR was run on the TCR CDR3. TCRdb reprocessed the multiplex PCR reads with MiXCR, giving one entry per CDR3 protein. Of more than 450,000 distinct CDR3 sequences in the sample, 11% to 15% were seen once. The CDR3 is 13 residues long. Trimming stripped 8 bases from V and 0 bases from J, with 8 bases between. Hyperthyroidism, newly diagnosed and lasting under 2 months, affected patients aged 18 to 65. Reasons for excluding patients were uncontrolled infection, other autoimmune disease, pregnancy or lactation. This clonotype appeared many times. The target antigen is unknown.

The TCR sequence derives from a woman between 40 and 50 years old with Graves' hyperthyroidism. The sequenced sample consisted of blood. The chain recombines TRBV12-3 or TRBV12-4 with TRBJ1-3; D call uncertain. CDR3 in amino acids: CASGRRSGNTIYF. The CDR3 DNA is TGTGCCAGCGGCAGGCGCTCTGGAAACACCATATATTTT.